The sequence of this TCR beta chain was determined in a study of human CD8 memory T cell subsets. Broader study findings: Stem-like memory and precursor exhausted T cells were similarly highly diverse; effector memory cells were not.

Researchers made TCR beta libraries via UMI-labeled 5' RACE. In the original workflow: Each of the TCR beta libraries had somewhere between about 2,600 and 20,000 functional CDR3 beta clonotypes in it. With the 5' RACE reads reprocessed, TCRdb shows one record per CDR3 protein and no DNA. These V and J calls are TCRdb output, not the study's own analysis. Its listing shows fewer than 4,500 distinct CDR3 sequences. Germline CDR1 reads SNHLY; CDR2 reads FYNNEI. The CDR3 runs to 15 residues. Comments on this clonotype: Its antigen is undetermined.

The gene calls are TRBV2 and TRBJ2-1; TCRdb's D call, TRBD2, is unchecked because there is no DNA. The TCR originated in a human donor in good health. The sequenced sample was CD8+ T cells from PBMCs. The CDR3 here is CASRPGLAVLLGQFF.